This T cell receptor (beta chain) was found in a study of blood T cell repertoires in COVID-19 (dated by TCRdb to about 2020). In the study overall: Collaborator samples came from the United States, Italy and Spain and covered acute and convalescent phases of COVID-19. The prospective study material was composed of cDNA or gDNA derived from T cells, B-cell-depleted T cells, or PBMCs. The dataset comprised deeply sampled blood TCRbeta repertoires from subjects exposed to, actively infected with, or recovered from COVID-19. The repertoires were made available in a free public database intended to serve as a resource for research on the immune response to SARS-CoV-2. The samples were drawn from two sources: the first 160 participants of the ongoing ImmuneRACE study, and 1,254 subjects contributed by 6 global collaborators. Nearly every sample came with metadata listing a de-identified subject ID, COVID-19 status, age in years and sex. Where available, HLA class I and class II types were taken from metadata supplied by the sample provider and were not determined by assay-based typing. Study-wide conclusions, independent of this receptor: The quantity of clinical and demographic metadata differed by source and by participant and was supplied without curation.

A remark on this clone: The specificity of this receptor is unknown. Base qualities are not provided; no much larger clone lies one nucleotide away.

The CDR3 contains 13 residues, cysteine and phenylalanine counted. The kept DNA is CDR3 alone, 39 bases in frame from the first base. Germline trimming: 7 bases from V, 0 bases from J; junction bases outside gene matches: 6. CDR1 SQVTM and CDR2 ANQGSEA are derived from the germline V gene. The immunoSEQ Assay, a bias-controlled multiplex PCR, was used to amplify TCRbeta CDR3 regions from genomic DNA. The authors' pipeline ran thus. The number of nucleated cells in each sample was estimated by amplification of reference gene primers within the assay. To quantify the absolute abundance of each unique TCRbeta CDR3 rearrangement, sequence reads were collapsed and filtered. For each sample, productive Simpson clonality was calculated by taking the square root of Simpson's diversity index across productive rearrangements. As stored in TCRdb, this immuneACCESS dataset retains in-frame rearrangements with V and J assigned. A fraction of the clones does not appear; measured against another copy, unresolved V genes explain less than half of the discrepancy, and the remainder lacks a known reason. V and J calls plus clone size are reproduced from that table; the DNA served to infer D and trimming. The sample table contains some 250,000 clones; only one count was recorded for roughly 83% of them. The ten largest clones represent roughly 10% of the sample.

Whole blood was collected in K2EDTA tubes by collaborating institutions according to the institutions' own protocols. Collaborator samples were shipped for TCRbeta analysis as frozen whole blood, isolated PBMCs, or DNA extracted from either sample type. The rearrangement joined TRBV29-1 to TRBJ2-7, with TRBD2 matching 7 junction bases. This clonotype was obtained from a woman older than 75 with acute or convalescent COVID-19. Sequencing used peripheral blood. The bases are TGCAGCGCCTCTAGCGGTTCCTCCTACGAGCAGTACTTC. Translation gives CSASSGSSYEQYF.